The 2 T cell receptor beta chains reported below all come from one sample, sequenced in a study of cytotoxic CD8 clonotypes in ibrutinib-treated CLL (dated by TCRdb to 2020 to 2023). Libraries came from the immunoSEQ multiplex PCR assay. TCRdb re-hosts the immuneACCESS table, in-frame sequences only. Its copies lack some clones; in the studies checked, an unresolved V gene accounts for under half of them, and the cause for the rest is not known. The table for this sample lists some 130,000 clones; approximately 83% of them were counted only once. The ten largest clones add up to approximately 2% of the sample. The time point label on this specimen signifies: 20 to 25 months on ibrutinib. The source material was PBMCs, sampled after 24 months of ibrutinib treatment. Receptor source: a human donor with chronic lymphocytic leukemia.

This clone was seen only once. The rearrangement uses TRBV2 and TRBJ2-2, with 14 bases fitting TRBD2. The V gene end was trimmed by 7 bases and the J gene end by 3 bases; junction bases not matched to a gene: 16. The V gene's germline CDR1 is SNHLY and CDR2 FYNNEI. CDR3 size: 20 residues. CDR3 sequence (DNA): TGTGCCAGCAAGCCAGCGGGACTAGCGGGAGTTAGGCGCCACACCGGGGAGCTGTTTTTT. This encodes CASKPAGLAGVRRHTGELFF. The full variable domain, in which reference TRBV2 and TRBJ2-2 provide the parts outside the CDR3, is EPEVTQTPSHQVTQMGQEVILRCVPISNHLYFYWYRQILGQKVEFLVSFYNNEISEKSEIFDDQFSVERPDGSNFTLKIRSTKLEDSAMYFCASKPAGLAGVRRHTGELFFGEGSRLTVL.

The chain recombines TRBV28 with TRBJ1-1, with D unresolved. Trimming left V 3 bases short and J 0 bases short, with 2 bases between. Germline lookup yields CDR1 MDHEN and CDR2 SYDVKM. The CDR3 has 12 residues. The CDR3 loop reads CASSFLNTEAFF. In DNA form, the CDR3 reads TGTGCCAGCAGTTTCCTGAACACTGAAGCTTTCTTT.